Sequencing of this T cell receptor beta chain was carried out in a study of cytotoxic CD8 clonotypes in ibrutinib-treated CLL. Whole-study findings and limits: Once treatment began, public clonotypes, which were uncommon, contracted or stayed stable. At the start, clonality exceeded age-matched healthy donors and followed circulating CD8+ T-cell counts.

The CDR3 sequence is 17 residues long. The germline V gene encodes CDR1 SGHRS and CDR2 YFSETQ. With 0 bases removed from V and 1 base from J, the gap between germline ends came to 11 bases. T cells were sequenced at a targeted depth of 1 in 200,000 to 1 in 1 million. Only in-frame clones appear in the TCRdb table, and some are missing; sequencing was by immunoSEQ multiplex PCR. The table records fewer than 35,000 clones, approximately 57% of them present only once. PBMCs were cryopreserved, and roughly 2.1 micrograms of genomic DNA from them went into TCR beta libraries. Concerning this clone: Its target is unknown.

The chain couples TRBV5-1 to TRBJ1-6, with D perhaps TRBD1 (6 bases). Sequencing was performed on PBMCs, taken before ibrutinib treatment. This sequence was found in a human donor with chronic lymphocytic leukemia. The CDR3 protein is CASSLAGEGSYNSPLHF. In DNA form, the CDR3 reads TGCGCCAGCAGCTTGGCAGGGGAGGGTTCCTATAATTCACCCCTCCACTTT.